This T cell receptor (beta chain) originates from a study of Graves' ophthalmopathy and Graves' hyperthyroidism. TCR beta CDR3 regions were amplified from RNA transcripts. In the first round, RT-PCR was carried out with HTBI primers, and a multiplex PCR formed the second round. A single record per CDR3 protein comes from TCRdb applying MiXCR to the multiplex PCR reads. The sample has around 1.1 million distinct CDR3 sequences, roughly 35% seen once; the top ten hold roughly 10%. CDR3 length: 16 amino acids. V lost 4 bases and J lost 2; bases outside the gene matches: 9. Germline V gene sequence: CDR1 SEHNR, CDR2 FQNEAQ (reference sequence). This clonotype appeared many times. The evidence that diagnosis relied on was clinical symptoms, serum thyroxine, TRAb, thyroid ultrasound and orbital computed tomography.

The clonotype was recovered from an adult man with Graves' hyperthyroidism. The chain couples TRBV7-9 to TRBJ2-7; 9 nucleotides agree with TRBD2. Sequencing used peripheral blood or thyroid tissue (not recorded which). CDR3 bases: TGTGCCAGCAGCTCTCCCGGTGTAGCGGGGGCCTACGAGCAGTACTTC. Protein product: CASSSPGVAGAYEQYF.